The next 5 T cell receptor beta chains were all read from a single sample in a study of CD8+CD57+ T cells in acquired aplastic anemia. Genomic DNA served as template for TCR beta VDJ and CDR3 profiling. In TCRdb, the reads were re-called with MiXCR into one record per CDR3 protein. The table has fewer than 250,000 distinct CDR3 sequences, 47% seen once. All sequencing subjects had displayed CD8+CD57+ cell expansion on flow cytometry. The sequencing sample was made of sorted CD4+, CD8+, or CD8+CD57+ T cells (not recorded which) from PBMCs. These receptors all come from a human donor with aplastic anemia.

Notes on this clonotype: Germline is not matched at one junction end, which may reflect a read error. This sequence joins TRBV6-5 and TRBJ1-5, with no clear D. The germline gives CDR1 MNHEY, CDR2 SVGAGI. This CDR3 has 13 amino acids. CDR3 region: CASSSYSNQPHHF. CDR3 DNA sequence: TGTGCCAGCAGTTCATATAGCAATCAGCCCCATCATTTT.

This clonotype has ten or more counts. The V and J genes are TRBV7-2 and TRBJ2-3; 11 bases fit TRBD2. After removal of 2 bases from V and 6 bases from J, the junction contained 7 bases not matched to a gene. Germline assignment: CDR1 SGHTA and CDR2 FQGNSA. The CDR3 sequence is 16 residues long. For the CDR3, the DNA is TGTGCCAGCAGCTTACGTCCCGGGACTAGCGGCGATACGCAGTATTTT. This codes for CASSLRPGTSGDTQYF.

The V call is TRBV6-4, the J call TRBJ1-1; D is unresolved. CDR3 length: 17 residues. Germline V gene sequence: CDR1 MRHNA, CDR2 SNTAGT. V was clipped by 5 bases and J by 4 bases, with 23 bases between them. In DNA, the CDR3 is TGTGCCAGCAGTAGCGGCTCCTACAATGAGGAGAGCACTGAAGCTTTCTTT. This gives the protein CASSSGSYNEESTEAFF.

The chain combines TRBV10-3 with TRBJ1-2; TRBD1 matches 7 bases. V shed 5 bases and J 4 bases; nucleotides not matched to a gene: 7. The CDR3 covers 14 residues. Germline V gives CDR1 ENHRY, CDR2 SYGVKD. This CDR3 is CAISQKTGPYGYTF. In DNA form, the CDR3 reads TGTGCCATCAGTCAAAAGACAGGGCCCTATGGCTACACCTTC.

Ten or more counts support this clonotype. The chain carries TRBV5-1 and TRBJ1-1, with 11 bases that match TRBD1. CDR3 length: 15 residues. Germline CDR1 SGHRS, CDR2 YFSETQ. V gave up 0 bases and J gave up 5 bases; unmatched junction bases: 3. The chain's CDR3 is CASSLEGTGGTEAFF. The CDR3 nucleotides read TGCGCCAGCAGCTTGGAAGGGACAGGGGGTACTGAAGCTTTCTTT.